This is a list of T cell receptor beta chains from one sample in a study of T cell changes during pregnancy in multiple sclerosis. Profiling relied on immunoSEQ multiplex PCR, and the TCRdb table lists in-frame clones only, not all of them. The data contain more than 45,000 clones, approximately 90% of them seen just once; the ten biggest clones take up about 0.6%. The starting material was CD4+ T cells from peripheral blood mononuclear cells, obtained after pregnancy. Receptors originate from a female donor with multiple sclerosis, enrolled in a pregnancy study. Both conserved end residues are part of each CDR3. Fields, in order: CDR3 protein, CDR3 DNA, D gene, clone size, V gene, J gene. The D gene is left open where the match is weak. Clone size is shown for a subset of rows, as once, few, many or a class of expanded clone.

CDR3aa: CASSLAGDSSYNEQFF; CDR3nt: TGTGCCAGCAGCTTAGCCGGGGACAGCTCCTACAATGAGCAGTTCTTC; d_gene: TRBD1; abundance: once; v_gene: TRBV7-9; j_gene: TRBJ2-1
CDR3aa: CASSPGTSPAQQYF; CDR3nt: TGCGCCAGCAGCCCCGGGACTAGCCCCGCTCAGCAGTACTTC; d_gene: TRBD2; abundance: -; v_gene: TRBV5-1; j_gene: TRBJ2-7
CDR3aa: CASSPRWSANPYNSPLHF; CDR3nt: TGTGCCAGCAGCCCCCGCTGGTCAGCGAACCCATATAATTCACCCCTCCACTTT; d_gene: -; abundance: -; v_gene: TRBV7-2; j_gene: TRBJ1-6
CDR3aa: CASSRDRGADSPLHF; CDR3nt: TGTGCCAGCTCACGGGATCGGGGAGCGGACTCACCCCTCCACTTT; d_gene: -; abundance: -; v_gene: TRBV18; j_gene: TRBJ1-6
CDR3aa: CSPPTSYTF; CDR3nt: TGCAGTCCCCCCACAAGCTACACCTTC; d_gene: -; abundance: -; v_gene: TRBV20-1; j_gene: TRBJ1-2
CDR3aa: CASSQVSRQVREKLFF; CDR3nt: TGTGCCAGCAGCCAAGTTTCCCGACAGGTCCGGGAAAAACTGTTTTTT; d_gene: -; abundance: -; v_gene: TRBV4-2; j_gene: TRBJ1-4
CDR3aa: CASSRQPNQPQHF; CDR3nt: TGTGCCAGCAGTCGACAACCCAATCAGCCCCAGCATTTT; d_gene: -; abundance: -; v_gene: TRBV14; j_gene: TRBJ1-5
CDR3aa: CSVGGQGWLGSPYGYTF; CDR3nt: TGCAGCGTGGGGGGACAGGGATGGCTGGGGTCCCCTTATGGCTACACCTTC; d_gene: TRBD1; abundance: once; v_gene: TRBV29-1; j_gene: TRBJ1-2
CDR3aa: CASSELSSNQPQHF; CDR3nt: TGTGCCAGCAGTGAATTATCTAGCAATCAGCCCCAGCATTTT; d_gene: -; abundance: -; v_gene: TRBV25-1; j_gene: TRBJ1-5
CDR3aa: CASSSLAGPYEQYF; CDR3nt: TGTGCCAGCAGTTCCCTGGCAGGGCCCTACGAGCAGTACTTC; d_gene: -; abundance: -; v_gene: TRBV2; j_gene: TRBJ2-7
CDR3aa: CAAAGRSSNTEAFF; CDR3nt: TGTGCCGCCGCGGGGAGGAGCTCCAACACTGAAGCTTTCTTT; d_gene: -; abundance: -; v_gene: TRBV19; j_gene: TRBJ1-1
CDR3aa: CASSLGYSSYEQYF; CDR3nt: TGTGCCAGCAGCTTAGGATACAGCTCCTACGAGCAGTACTTC; d_gene: -; abundance: -; v_gene: TRBV7-2; j_gene: TRBJ2-7
CDR3aa: CASSLETVINYGYTF; CDR3nt: TGTGCCAGCAGCTTGGAGACAGTGATTAACTATGGCTACACCTTC; d_gene: -; abundance: -; v_gene: TRBV5-5; j_gene: TRBJ1-2
CDR3aa: CASGWGLADQETQYF; CDR3nt: TGTGCCAGTGGGTGGGGACTAGCGGACCAAGAGACCCAGTACTTC; d_gene: TRBD2; abundance: -; v_gene: TRBV19; j_gene: TRBJ2-5
CDR3aa: CASREQNNSPLHF; CDR3nt: TGTGCCAGCAGGGAACAGAACAATTCACCCCTCCACTTT; d_gene: -; abundance: -; v_gene: TRBV7-9; j_gene: TRBJ1-6
CDR3aa: CASSLGGRGADNEQFF; CDR3nt: TGTGCCAGCAGCTTGGGGGGTAGGGGCGCCGACAATGAGCAGTTCTTC; d_gene: -; abundance: -; v_gene: TRBV5-6; j_gene: TRBJ2-1
CDR3aa: CASQTGGTDTQYF; CDR3nt: TGTGCCAGTCAGACAGGGGGCACAGATACGCAGTATTTT; d_gene: TRBD1; abundance: -; v_gene: TRBV19; j_gene: TRBJ2-3
CDR3aa: CASSPGRGGYGYTF; CDR3nt: TGTGCCAGCTCACCAGGCAGGGGAGGGTATGGCTACACCTTC; d_gene: -; abundance: -; v_gene: TRBV18; j_gene: TRBJ1-2
CDR3aa: CASSSTGTGGAGAEKLFF; CDR3nt: TGTGCCAGCAGCTCCACCGGGACAGGGGGCGCAGGGGCTGAAAAACTGTTTTTT; d_gene: TRBD1; abundance: -; v_gene: TRBV5-6; j_gene: TRBJ1-4
CDR3aa: CASSLLTGARGGYTF; CDR3nt: TGTGCCAGTAGTCTACTGACAGGGGCCAGGGGTGGCTACACCTTC; d_gene: TRBD1; abundance: -; v_gene: TRBV19; j_gene: TRBJ1-2
CDR3aa: CASSQNEGDTQYF; CDR3nt: TGTGCCAGCAGCCAGAACGAGGGAGATACGCAGTATTTT; d_gene: -; abundance: -; v_gene: TRBV7-3; j_gene: TRBJ2-3
CDR3aa: CASSSGSRGNQPQHF; CDR3nt: TGTGCCAGCAGTTCGGGTTCCAGGGGGAATCAGCCCCAGCATTTT; d_gene: TRBD1; abundance: -; v_gene: TRBV6-5; j_gene: TRBJ1-5
CDR3aa: CASSTRDRGLSLHF; CDR3nt: TGTGCCAGCAGTACCCGGGACAGGGGCTTGTCCCTCCACTTT; d_gene: TRBD1; abundance: few; v_gene: TRBV28; j_gene: TRBJ1-6
CDR3aa: CASSPGQVFGSGANVLTF; CDR3nt: TGTGCCAGCAGCCCCGGACAGGTCTTCGGCTCTGGGGCCAACGTCCTGACTTTC; d_gene: TRBD1; abundance: -; v_gene: TRBV5-4; j_gene: TRBJ2-6
CDR3aa: CATSLERSGVQPQHF; CDR3nt: TGTGCCACCAGCCTCGAGAGGTCGGGGGTTCAGCCCCAGCATTTT; d_gene: -; abundance: -; v_gene: TRBV15; j_gene: TRBJ1-5
CDR3aa: CASSEQYTGELFF; CDR3nt: TGTGCCAGCAGTGAACAGTACACCGGGGAGCTGTTTTTT; d_gene: -; abundance: -; v_gene: TRBV25-1; j_gene: TRBJ2-2
CDR3aa: CASSSPGQGLTDTQYF; CDR3nt: TGCGCCAGCAGCTCGCCGGGACAGGGGTTAACAGATACGCAGTATTTT; d_gene: TRBD1; abundance: -; v_gene: TRBV5-1; j_gene: TRBJ2-3
CDR3aa: CASSEEGGRLIQPQHF; CDR3nt: TGTGCCAGCAGTGAAGAAGGTGGCAGGTTGATTCAGCCCCAGCATTTT; d_gene: -; abundance: -; v_gene: TRBV6-1; j_gene: TRBJ1-5